This T cell receptor (beta chain) was sequenced during a study of graft-versus-host responses after intestinal transplantation. With regard to this clone: As yet, its antigen is unknown.

Germline CDR1 reads DFQATT; CDR2 reads SNEGSKA (reference sequence). V lost 2 bases, J lost 8 bases, and 7 bases lay in between. The CDR3 loop spans 11 amino acids. Here immunoSEQ multiplex PCR was the method, and the copy in TCRdb shows in-frame clones only, minus some. The sample has roughly 130,000 clones, approximately 91% seen once; the top ten hold 0.19%. Material: unstimulated CD4+ T cells sorted from spleen or lymph node cells, obtained before intestinal transplant. The J gene is TRBJ2-1, the V gene TRBV20-1, with D uncertain. The origin of this receptor is a human donor who received an intestinal transplant. The CDR3, as DNA: TGCAGTGCTAGAAATTACGATGAGCAGTTCTTC. The encoded protein is CSARNYDEQFF.